The clone carrying this T cell receptor (beta chain) has only a few counts. Its antigen is not known. Libraries of TCR beta came from quantitative 5'-RACE with molecular barcodes. Each CDR3 protein gets one entry after TCRdb re-called the 5' RACE reads with MiXCR. The sample carries about 500,000 distinct CDR3 sequences, roughly 13% recorded once. From germline, CDR1 is SGHAT and CDR2 FQNNGV. There are 15 residues in the CDR3. The ends were cut back, 4 bases at V and 0 bases at J, with 13 bases in the middle. The sample is drawn from a study of CD8 T cells in ankylosing spondylitis. Overall study findings and caveats: Characteristic of ankylosing spondylitis blood, it appeared, was a TCR beta motif comprising roughly eight highly homologous variants. Within matched ankylosing spondylitis synovial fluid, disease-linked clones were reportedly significantly enriched. In peripheral blood, disease-linked CD8+ clones occurred at relatively low frequencies.

The chain links TRBV11-2 to TRBJ2-7; D tentatively reads TRBD1 or TRBD2 (5 bases each). Sequenced sample: blood, either unsorted or a sorted T cell fraction (not recorded which). The TCR sequence derives from a male donor with ankylosing spondylitis. The CDR3 spells CASSYRDQSSYEQYF. The DNA for the CDR3 is TGTGCCAGCAGCTACCGGGACCAAAGCTCCTACGAGCAGTACTTC.